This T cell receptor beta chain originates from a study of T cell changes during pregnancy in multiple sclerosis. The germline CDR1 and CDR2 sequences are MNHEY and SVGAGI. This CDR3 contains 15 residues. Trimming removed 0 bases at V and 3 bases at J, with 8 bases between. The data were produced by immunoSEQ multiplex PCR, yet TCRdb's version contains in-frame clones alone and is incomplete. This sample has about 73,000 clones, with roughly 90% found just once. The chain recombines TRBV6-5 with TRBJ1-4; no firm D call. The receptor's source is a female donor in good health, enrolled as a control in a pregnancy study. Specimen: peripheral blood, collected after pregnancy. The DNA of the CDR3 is TGTGCCAGCAGTTACTCTCTACAGTCTAATGAAAAACTGTTTTTT. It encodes CASSYSLQSNEKLFF.